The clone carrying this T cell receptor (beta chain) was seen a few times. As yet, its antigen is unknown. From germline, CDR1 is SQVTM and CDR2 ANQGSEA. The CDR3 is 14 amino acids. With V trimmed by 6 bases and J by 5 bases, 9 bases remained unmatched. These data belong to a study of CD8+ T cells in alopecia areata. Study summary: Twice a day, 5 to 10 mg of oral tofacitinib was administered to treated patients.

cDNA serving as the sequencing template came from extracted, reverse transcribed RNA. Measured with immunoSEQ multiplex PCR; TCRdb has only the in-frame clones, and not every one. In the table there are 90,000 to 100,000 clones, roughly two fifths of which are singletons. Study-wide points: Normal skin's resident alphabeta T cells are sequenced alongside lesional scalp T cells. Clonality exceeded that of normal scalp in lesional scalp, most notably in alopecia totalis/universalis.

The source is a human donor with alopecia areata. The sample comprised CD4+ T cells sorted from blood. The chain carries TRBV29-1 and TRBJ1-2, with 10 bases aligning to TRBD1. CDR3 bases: TGCAGCGTCTACGGGACAGGGGATCGTTATGGCTACACCTTC. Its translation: CSVYGTGDRYGYTF.